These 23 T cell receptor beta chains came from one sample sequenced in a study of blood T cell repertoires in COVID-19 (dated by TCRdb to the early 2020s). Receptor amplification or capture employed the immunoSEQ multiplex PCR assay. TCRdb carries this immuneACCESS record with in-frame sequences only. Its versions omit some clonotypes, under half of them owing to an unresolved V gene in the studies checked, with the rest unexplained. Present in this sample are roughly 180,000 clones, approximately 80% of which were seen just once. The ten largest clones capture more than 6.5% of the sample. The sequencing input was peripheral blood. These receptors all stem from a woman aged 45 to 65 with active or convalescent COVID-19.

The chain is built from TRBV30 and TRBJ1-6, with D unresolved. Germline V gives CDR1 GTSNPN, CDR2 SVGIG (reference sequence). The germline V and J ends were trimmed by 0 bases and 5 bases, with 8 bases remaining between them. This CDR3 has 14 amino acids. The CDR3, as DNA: TGTGCCTGGAGTGTACGTCAGAATAATTCACCCCTCCACTTT. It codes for CAWSVRQNNSPLHF.

The CDR3 reads CASRRDSQAEAFF. The CDR3 DNA is TGTGCCAGCAGGCGGGACAGCCAAGCTGAAGCTTTCTTT. The genes are TRBV6-5 and TRBJ1-1, with 7 nucleotides matching TRBD1. The CDR3 has 13 residues. J was trimmed by 6 bases and V by 6 bases; bases with no gene match: 7. Germline loops: CDR1 MNHEY, CDR2 SVGAGI.

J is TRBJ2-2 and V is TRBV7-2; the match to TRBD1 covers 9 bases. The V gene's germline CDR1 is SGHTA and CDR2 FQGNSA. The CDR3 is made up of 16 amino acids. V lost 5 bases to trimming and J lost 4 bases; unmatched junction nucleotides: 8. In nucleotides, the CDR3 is TGTGCCAGCAGCCTTGACAGGGGGGTGGGCACCGGGGAGCTGTTTTTT. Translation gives CASSLDRGVGTGELFF.

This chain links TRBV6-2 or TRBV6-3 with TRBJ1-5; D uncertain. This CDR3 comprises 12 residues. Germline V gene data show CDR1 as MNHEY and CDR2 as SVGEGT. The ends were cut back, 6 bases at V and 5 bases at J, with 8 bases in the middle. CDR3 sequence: CASSPRDQPQHF. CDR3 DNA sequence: TGTGCCAGCAGCCCCCGTGATCAGCCCCAGCATTTT.

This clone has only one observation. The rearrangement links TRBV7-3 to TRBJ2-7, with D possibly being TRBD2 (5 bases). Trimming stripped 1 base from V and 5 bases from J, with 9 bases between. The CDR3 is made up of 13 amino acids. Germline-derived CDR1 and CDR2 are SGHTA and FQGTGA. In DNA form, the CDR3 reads TGTGCCAGCAGCTTAATGGGAGCGGACGAGCAGTACTTC. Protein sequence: CASSLMGADEQYF.

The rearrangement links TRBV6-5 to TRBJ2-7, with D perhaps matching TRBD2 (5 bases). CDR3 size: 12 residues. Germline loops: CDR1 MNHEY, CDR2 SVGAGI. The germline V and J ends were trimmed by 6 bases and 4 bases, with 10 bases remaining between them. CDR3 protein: CASRPGVYEQYF. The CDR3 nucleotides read TGTGCCAGCAGACCCGGGGTGTACGAGCAGTACTTC.

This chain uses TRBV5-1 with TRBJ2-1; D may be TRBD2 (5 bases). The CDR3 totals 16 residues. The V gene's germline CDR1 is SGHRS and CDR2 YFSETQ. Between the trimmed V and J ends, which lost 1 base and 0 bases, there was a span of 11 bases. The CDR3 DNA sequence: TGCGCCAGCAGCTTGTCCCCTGCGGGCTCCTACAATGAGCAGTTCTTC. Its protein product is CASSLSPAGSYNEQFF. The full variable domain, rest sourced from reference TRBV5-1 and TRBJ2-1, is KAGVTQTPRYLIKTRGQQVTLSCSPISGHRSVSWYQQTPGQGLQFLFEYFSETQRNKGNFPGRFSGRQFSNSRSEMNVSTLELGDSALYLCASSLSPAGSYNEQFFGPGTRLTVL.

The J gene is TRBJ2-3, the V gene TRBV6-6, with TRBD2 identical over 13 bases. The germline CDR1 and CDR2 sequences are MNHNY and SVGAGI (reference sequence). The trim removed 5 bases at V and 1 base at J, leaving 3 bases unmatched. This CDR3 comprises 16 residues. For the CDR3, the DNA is TGTGCCAGCAGTCCAGGACTAGCGGGGGGCACAGATACGCAGTATTTT. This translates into CASSPGLAGGTDTQYF.

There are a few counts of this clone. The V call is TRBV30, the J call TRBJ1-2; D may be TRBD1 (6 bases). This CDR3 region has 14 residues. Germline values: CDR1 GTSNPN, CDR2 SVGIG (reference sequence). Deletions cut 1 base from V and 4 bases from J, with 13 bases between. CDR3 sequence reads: CAWSDGTGLYGYTF. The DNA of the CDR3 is TGTGCCTGGAGTGACGGCACAGGGCTCTATGGCTACACCTTC.

CDR3 protein: CASSLSGGSNQPQHF. In DNA, the CDR3 is TGTGCCAGCAGTTTAAGTGGGGGGTCCAATCAGCCCCAGCATTTT. The rearrangement links TRBV28 to TRBJ1-5; tentatively, D is TRBD1 (5 bases). The CDR3 consists of 15 residues. Germline loops: CDR1 MDHEN, CDR2 SYDVKM. V shed 2 bases and J shed 3 bases, with 11 bases lying between them.

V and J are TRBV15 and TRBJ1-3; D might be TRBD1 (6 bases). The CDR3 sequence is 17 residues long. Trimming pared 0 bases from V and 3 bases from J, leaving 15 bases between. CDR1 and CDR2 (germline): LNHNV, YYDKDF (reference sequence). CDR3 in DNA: TGTGCCACCAGCAGAGATGCGAGGGACATCTATGGAAACACCATATATTTT. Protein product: CATSRDARDIYGNTIYF.

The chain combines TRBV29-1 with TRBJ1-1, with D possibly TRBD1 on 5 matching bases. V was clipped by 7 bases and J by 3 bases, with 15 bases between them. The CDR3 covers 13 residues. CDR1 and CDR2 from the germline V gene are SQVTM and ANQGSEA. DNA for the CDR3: TGCAGCGCCTCGACAGCTCGGGACACTGAAGCTTTCTTT. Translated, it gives CSASTARDTEAFF.

The CDR3 here is CASSPGQGGSEKLFF. The CDR3 coding sequence is TGTGCCAGCTCACCCGGACAGGGAGGGAGTGAAAAACTGTTTTTT. This chain connects TRBV18 to TRBJ1-4; 8 bases match TRBD1. Germline assignment: CDR1 KGHSH and CDR2 LQKENI. The CDR3 contains 15 residues. The J segment lost 7 bases and the V segment lost 3 bases, leaving 7 bases of the junction unmatched.

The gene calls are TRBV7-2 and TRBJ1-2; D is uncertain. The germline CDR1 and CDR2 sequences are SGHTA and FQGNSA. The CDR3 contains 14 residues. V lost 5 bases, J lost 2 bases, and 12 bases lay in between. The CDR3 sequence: CASSPRGVNYGYTF. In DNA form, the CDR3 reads TGTGCCAGCAGCCCCCGAGGAGTCAACTATGGCTACACCTTC.

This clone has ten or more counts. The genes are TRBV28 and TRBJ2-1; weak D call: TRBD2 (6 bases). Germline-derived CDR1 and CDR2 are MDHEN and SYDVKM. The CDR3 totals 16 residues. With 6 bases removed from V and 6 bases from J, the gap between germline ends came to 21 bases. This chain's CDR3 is CASSPPGDRQFNEQFF. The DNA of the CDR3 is TGTGCCAGCAGCCCCCCGGGGGACCGGCAATTCAATGAGCAGTTCTTC.

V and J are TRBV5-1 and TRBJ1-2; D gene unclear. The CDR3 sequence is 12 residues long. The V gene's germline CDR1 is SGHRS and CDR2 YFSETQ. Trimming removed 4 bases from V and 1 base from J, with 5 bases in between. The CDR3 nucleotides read TGCGCCAGCAGCGACAATAACTATGGCTACACCTTC. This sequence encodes CASSDNNYGYTF.

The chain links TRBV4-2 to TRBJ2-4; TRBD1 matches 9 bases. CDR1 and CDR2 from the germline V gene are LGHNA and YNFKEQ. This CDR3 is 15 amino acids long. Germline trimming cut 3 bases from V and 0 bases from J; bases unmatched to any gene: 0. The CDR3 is CASSQDRGAKNIQYF. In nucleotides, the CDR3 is TGTGCCAGCAGCCAGGACAGGGGAGCCAAAAACATTCAGTACTTC.

CDR3 in DNA: TGTGCCAGCAGCTTAGGCTACAGGGTGGGTGAGCAGTTCTTC. Protein sequence: CASSLGYRVGEQFF. The V and J genes are TRBV11-2 and TRBJ2-1; D may be TRBD1 (6 bases). Looked up from germline, CDR1 is SGHAT and CDR2 is FQNNGV. This CDR3 comprises 14 residues. With 1 base removed from V and 9 bases from J, the gap between germline ends came to 13 bases.

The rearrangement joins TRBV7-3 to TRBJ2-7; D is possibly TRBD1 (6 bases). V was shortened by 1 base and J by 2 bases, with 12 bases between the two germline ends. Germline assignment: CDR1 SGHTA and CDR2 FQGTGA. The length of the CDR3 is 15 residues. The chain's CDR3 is CASSLIGGGTYEQYF. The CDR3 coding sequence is TGTGCCAGCAGCTTAATTGGGGGCGGAACCTACGAGCAGTACTTC.

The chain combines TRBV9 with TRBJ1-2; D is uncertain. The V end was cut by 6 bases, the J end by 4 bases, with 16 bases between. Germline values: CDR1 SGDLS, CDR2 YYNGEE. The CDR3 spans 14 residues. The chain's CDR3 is CASTLGGDLYGYTF. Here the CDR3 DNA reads TGTGCCAGCACCCTAGGCGGGGATCTCTATGGCTACACCTTC.

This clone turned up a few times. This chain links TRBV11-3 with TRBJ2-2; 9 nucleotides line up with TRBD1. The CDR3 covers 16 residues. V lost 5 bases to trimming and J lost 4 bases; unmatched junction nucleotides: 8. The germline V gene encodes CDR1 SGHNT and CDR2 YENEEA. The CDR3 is CASSPGQGVSTGELFF. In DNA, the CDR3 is TGTGCCAGCAGCCCGGGACAGGGCGTCAGCACCGGGGAGCTGTTTTTT.

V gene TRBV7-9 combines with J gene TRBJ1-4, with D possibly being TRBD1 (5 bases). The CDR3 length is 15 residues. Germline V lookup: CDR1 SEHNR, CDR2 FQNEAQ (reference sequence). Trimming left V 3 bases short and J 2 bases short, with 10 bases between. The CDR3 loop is CASSFAGSTNEKLFF. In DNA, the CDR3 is TGTGCCAGCAGCTTTGCAGGGTCTACTAATGAAAAACTGTTTTTT.

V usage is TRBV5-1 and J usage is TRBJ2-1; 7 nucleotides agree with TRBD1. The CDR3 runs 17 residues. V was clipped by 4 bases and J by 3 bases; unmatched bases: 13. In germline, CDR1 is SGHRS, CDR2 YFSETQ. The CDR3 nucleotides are TGCGCCAGCAGCCACCCAATTACCGGGACAGACTACAATGAGCAGTTCTTC. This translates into CASSHPITGTDYNEQFF.